Below, 15 T cell receptor beta chains from the same sample are listed, as sequenced in a study of blood T cell repertoires in COVID-19. The data were produced by immunoSEQ multiplex PCR, yet TCRdb's version contains in-frame clones alone and is incomplete. The data show about 150,000 clones, roughly 85% seen once. Material: peripheral blood. Receptors were obtained from a human donor in a cohort sampled during active COVID-19.

This chain uses TRBV29-1 with TRBJ1-4; D not resolved. CDR1 is SQVTM, CDR2 ANQGSEA, per germline. The CDR3 has 13 amino acids. V shed 2 bases and J shed 5 bases, with 9 bases lying between them. The chain's CDR3 is CSVETGENEKLFF. The CDR3, as DNA: TGCAGCGTTGAAACCGGAGAGAATGAAAAACTGTTTTTT.

The chain recombines TRBV7-9 with TRBJ2-7; D ambiguous. CDR3 length: 13 amino acids. Germline CDR1 and CDR2: SEHNR and FQNEAQ (reference sequence). Trimming took 5 bases from V and 1 from J, leaving 9 bases between them. The CDR3 protein is CASSPPKSYEQYF. CDR3 sequence (DNA): TGTGCCAGCAGCCCACCTAAATCCTACGAGCAGTACTTC.

V and J are TRBV4-1 and TRBJ2-7; D uncertain. CDR1 and CDR2 from the germline V gene are MGHRA and YSYEKL. The ends were cut back, 1 base at V and 3 bases at J, with 16 bases in the middle. The CDR3 extends over 16 amino acids. DNA for the CDR3: TGCGCCAGCAGCCAAGTGAGTAGTAACCCTCTCTACGAGCAGTACTTC. Translating it yields CASSQVSSNPLYEQYF.

This chain uses TRBV7-2 with TRBJ2-7, with D possibly TRBD1 on 5 matching bases. V was trimmed by 5 bases and J by 6 bases, leaving 14 bases between them. The CDR3 extends over 13 amino acids. Germline values: CDR1 SGHTA, CDR2 FQGNSA. This chain's CDR3 is CASSPRTTGEQYF. The CDR3 DNA reads TGTGCCAGCAGCCCCCGGACAACGGGCGAGCAGTACTTC.

V gene TRBV7-8 combines with J gene TRBJ2-1; TRBD2 aligns across 7 bases. CDR1 and CDR2 from the germline V gene are SGHVS and FQNEAQ. J was trimmed by 2 bases and V by 1 base; bases with no gene match: 5. The CDR3 totals 16 residues. The CDR3 sequence is CASSLVVAGAYNEQFF. As DNA, the CDR3 is TGTGCCAGCAGCTTAGTGGTGGCGGGGGCCTACAATGAGCAGTTCTTC.

The J gene is TRBJ2-2, the V gene TRBV18; D may be TRBD2 (5 bases). This CDR3 region has 19 residues. Germline CDR1 reads KGHSH; CDR2 reads LQKENI. The V gene lost 3 bases and the J gene lost 6 bases, with 26 bases spanning the gap. CDR3 loop: CASSPRSEEAGLVAGELFF. CDR3 sequence (DNA): TGTGCCAGCTCACCTCGATCTGAGGAGGCAGGTTTGGTGGCCGGGGAGCTGTTTTTT. Drawing the rest from reference TRBV18 and TRBJ2-2, the complete variable domain is NAGVMQNPRHLVRRRGQEARLRCSPMKGHSHVYWYRQLPEEGLKFMVYLQKENIIDESGMPKERFSAEFPKEGPSILRIQQVVRGDSAAYFCASSPRSEEAGLVAGELFFGEGSRLTVL.

The V and J genes are TRBV7-6 and TRBJ2-2; 10 nucleotides match TRBD1. V lost 4 bases to trimming and J lost 8 bases; unmatched junction nucleotides: 7. CDR3 size: 15 residues. Germline-derived CDR1 and CDR2 are SGHVS and FNYEAQ. DNA of the CDR3: TGTGCCAGCAGCTCACCCGACAGGGGGCAGGGGGAGCTGTTTTTT. As protein: CASSSPDRGQGELFF.

The CDR3 sequence: CASSYSQGPYEQYF. The CDR3 DNA follows: TGTGCCAGCAGTTACTCGCAGGGGCCCTACGAGCAGTACTTC. The J gene is TRBJ2-7, the V gene TRBV6-5; a possible D gene is TRBD1 (6 bases). Trimming pared 0 bases from V and 2 bases from J, leaving 8 bases between. The CDR3 is 14 residues long. Germline CDR1 MNHEY, CDR2 SVGAGI.

V usage is TRBV4-1 and J usage is TRBJ2-3; the D gene is possibly TRBD1 (5 bases). The CDR3 totals 17 residues. Trimming cost V 0 bases and J 0 bases, with 13 bases left between them. Looked up from germline, CDR1 is MGHRA and CDR2 is YSYEKL. CDR3 sequence: CASSQDRARVSTDTQYF. CDR3 DNA: TGCGCCAGCAGCCAAGATAGGGCCAGGGTGAGCACAGATACGCAGTATTTT.

The chain carries TRBV7-2 and TRBJ2-3; 7 nucleotides line up with TRBD2. The CDR3 totals 14 residues. The germline V gene encodes CDR1 SGHTA and CDR2 FQGNSA. The V gene end was trimmed by 5 bases and the J gene end by 2 bases; junction bases not matched to a gene: 4. The CDR3 here is CASSPGLPTDTQYF. The CDR3 region has the DNA TGTGCCAGCAGCCCGGGACTACCCACAGATACGCAGTATTTT.

The genes are TRBV7-9 and TRBJ1-2; D gene uncertain. The CDR3 is made up of 14 amino acids. V lost 0 bases, J lost 4 bases, and 9 bases lay in between. The germline gives CDR1 SEHNR, CDR2 FQNEAQ (reference sequence). CDR3 nucleotide sequence: TGTGCCAGCAGCTTAGCGATGGCAGTCTATGGCTACACCTTC. Its translation is CASSLAMAVYGYTF.

The chain employs TRBV11-2 and TRBJ2-1, with TRBD1 matching over 7 bases. The CDR3 runs 16 residues. V was pared by 0 bases and J by 6 bases, with 8 bases of the junction left unmatched. Germline-derived CDR1 and CDR2 are SGHAT and FQNNGV. The chain's CDR3 is CASSLDGGQPINEQFF. The CDR3 nucleotides are TGTGCCAGCAGCTTAGATGGGGGACAGCCAATCAATGAGCAGTTCTTC.

This chain links TRBV19 with TRBJ1-1, with 9 bases that match TRBD1. The V segment lost 7 bases and the J segment 2 bases; nucleotides outside the gene matches: 5. The CDR3 extends over 14 amino acids. Germline values: CDR1 LNHDA, CDR2 SQIVND (reference sequence). In DNA, the CDR3 is TGTGCCAGTAAGACAGGGGGTGGCAACACTGAAGCTTTCTTT. Amino acids: CASKTGGGNTEAFF. The full variable domain, in which reference TRBV19 and TRBJ1-1 provide the parts outside the CDR3, is DGGITQSPKYLFRKEGQNVTLSCEQNLNHDAMYWYRQDPGQGLRLIYYSQIVNDFQKGDIAEGYSVSREKKESFPLTVTSAQKNPTAFYLCASKTGGGNTEAFFGQGTRLTVV.

The chain carries TRBV3-1 (or the pseudogene TRBV3-2) and TRBJ1-4; unclear D gene. V lost 4 bases to trimming and J lost 5 bases, with 8 bases between them. CDR3 length: 13 residues. Germline values: CDR1 LGHDT, CDR2 YNNKEL (reference sequence). The CDR3 region has the DNA TGTGCCAGCAGCCCTATAACCAATGAAAAACTGTTTTTT. It encodes CASSPITNEKLFF.

V usage is TRBV10-3 and J usage is TRBJ2-3; 8 bases are shared with TRBD1. The J segment lost 1 base and the V segment lost 3 bases, leaving 6 bases of the junction unmatched. CDR3 length equals 16 residues. The germline gives CDR1 ENHRY, CDR2 SYGVKD. CDR3 loop: CAISEGRGQGTDTQYF. Here the CDR3 DNA reads TGTGCCATCAGTGAAGGTCGGGGACAGGGCACAGATACGCAGTATTTT.